Sequencing of this T cell receptor beta chain was carried out in a study of control samples from healthy donors and cancer patients. TCRdb keeps only in-frame clones here, not all; method: immunoSEQ multiplex PCR. This table holds 100,000 to 150,000 clones, about 88% found once. Germline CDR1 and CDR2: MNHEY and SMNVEV (reference sequence). The CDR3 length is 14 residues. V was clipped by 5 bases and J by 5 bases; unmatched bases: 8. The chain has TRBV27 and TRBJ1-2, with 7 positions matching TRBD1. This TCR derives from a young man in good health. Sequencing was performed on blood. The chain's CDR3 is CASSLTQQGYGYTF. CDR3 sequence (DNA): TGTGCCAGCAGTCTCACTCAACAGGGGTATGGCTACACCTTC.